This T cell receptor (beta chain) was profiled in a study of blood T cell repertoires in COVID-19. V shed 5 bases and J shed 4 bases, with 9 bases lying between them. This CDR3 spans 11 amino acids. Per the germline V gene, CDR1 is DFQATT and CDR2 is SNEGSKA (reference sequence). Repertoires were generated with immunoSEQ multiplex PCR, while TCRdb's copy carries only in-frame clones and drops some. The table shows around 230,000 clones, with 80% to 90% occurring only once. This clone has only one observation. The receptor was isolated from a man aged 25 to 40 who had recovered from COVID-19. The chain recombines TRBV20-1 with TRBJ2-7, with D possibly being TRBD1 (6 bases). The sequenced material came from peripheral blood. This chain's CDR3 is CSALDRYEQYF. As DNA, the CDR3 is TGCAGTGCTTTAGACAGGTACGAGCAGTACTTC.